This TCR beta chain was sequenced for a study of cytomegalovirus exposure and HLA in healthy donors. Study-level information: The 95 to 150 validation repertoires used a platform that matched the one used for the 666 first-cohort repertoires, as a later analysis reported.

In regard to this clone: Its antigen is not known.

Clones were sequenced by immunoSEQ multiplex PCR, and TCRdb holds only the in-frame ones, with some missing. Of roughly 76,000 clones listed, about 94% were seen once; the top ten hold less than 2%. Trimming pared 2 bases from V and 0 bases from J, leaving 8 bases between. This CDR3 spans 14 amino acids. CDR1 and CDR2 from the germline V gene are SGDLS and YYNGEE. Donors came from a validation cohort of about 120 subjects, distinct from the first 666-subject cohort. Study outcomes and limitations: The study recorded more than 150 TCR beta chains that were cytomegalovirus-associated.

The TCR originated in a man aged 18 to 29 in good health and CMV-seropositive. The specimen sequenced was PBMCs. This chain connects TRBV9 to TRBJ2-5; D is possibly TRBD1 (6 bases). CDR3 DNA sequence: TGTGCCAGCAGCGTGGGGGACAACCAAGAGACCCAGTACTTC. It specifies CASSVGDNQETQYF.